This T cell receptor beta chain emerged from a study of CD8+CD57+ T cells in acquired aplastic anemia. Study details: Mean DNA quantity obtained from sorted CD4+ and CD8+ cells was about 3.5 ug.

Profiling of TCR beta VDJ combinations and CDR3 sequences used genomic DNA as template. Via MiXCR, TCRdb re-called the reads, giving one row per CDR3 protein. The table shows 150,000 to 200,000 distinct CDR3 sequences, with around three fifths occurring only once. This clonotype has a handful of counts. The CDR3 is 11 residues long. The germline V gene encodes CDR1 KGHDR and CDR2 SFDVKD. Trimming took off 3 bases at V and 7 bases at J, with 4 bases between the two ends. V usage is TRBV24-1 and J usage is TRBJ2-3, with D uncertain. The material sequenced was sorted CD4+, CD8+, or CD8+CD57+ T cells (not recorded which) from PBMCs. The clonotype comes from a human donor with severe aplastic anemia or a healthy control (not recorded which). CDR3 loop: CATSDPNTQYF. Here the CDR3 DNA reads TGTGCCACCAGTGATCCCAATACGCAGTATTTT.